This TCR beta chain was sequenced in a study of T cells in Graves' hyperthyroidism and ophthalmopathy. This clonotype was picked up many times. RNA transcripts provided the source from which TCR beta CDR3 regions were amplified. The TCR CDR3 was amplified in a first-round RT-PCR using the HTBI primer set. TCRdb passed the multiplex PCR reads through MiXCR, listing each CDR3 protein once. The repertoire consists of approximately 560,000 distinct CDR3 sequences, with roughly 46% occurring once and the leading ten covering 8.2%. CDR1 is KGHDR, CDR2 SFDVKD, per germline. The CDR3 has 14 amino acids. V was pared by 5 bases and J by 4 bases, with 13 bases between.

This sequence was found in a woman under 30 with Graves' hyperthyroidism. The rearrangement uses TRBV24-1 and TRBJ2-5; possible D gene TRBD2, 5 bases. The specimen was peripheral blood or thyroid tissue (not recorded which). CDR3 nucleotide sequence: TGTGCCACCAGTGGCGGCCTTGGAGGAGAGACCCAGTACTTC. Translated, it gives CATSGGLGGETQYF.